One and the same sample provided the 4 T cell receptor beta chains below, sequenced in a study of cytomegalovirus exposure and HLA in healthy donors. Both 60 Vbeta primers and 13 Jbeta primers went into the PCR. TCRdb's copy holds only in-frame clones and misses some; the assay was immunoSEQ multiplex PCR. This table has some 170,000 clones, approximately 80% appearing once. The sequenced material came from PBMCs. The source of these receptors is a woman younger than 35 in good health and CMV-seropositive.

The chain employs TRBV27 and TRBJ2-5; TRBD1 matches at 11 bases. The J call is uncertain, as TRBJ2-7 better fits the DNA end. This CDR3 contains 14 residues. Germline V gene sequence: CDR1 MNHEY, CDR2 SMNVEV (reference sequence). The CDR3 sequence: CASSLGTGGIEQYF. In DNA form, the CDR3 reads TGTGCCAGCAGTTTAGGGACAGGGGGAATCGAGCAGTACTTC.

The chain employs TRBV2 and TRBJ2-3; 9 bases are a match to TRBD1. CDR3 length equals 15 residues. Germline V gene lookup returns CDR1 SNHLY and CDR2 FYNNEI. V was pared by 7 bases and J by 1 base, with 6 bases of the junction left unmatched. CDR3 sequence: CASNSQGAGTDTQYF. The CDR3 nucleotides are TGTGCCAGCAACTCACAGGGGGCCGGCACAGATACGCAGTATTTT.

V and J are TRBV15 and TRBJ1-1; weak D call: TRBD1 (5 bases). This CDR3 is built from 15 residues. With 1 base removed from V and 3 bases from J, the gap between germline ends came to 12 bases. Germline CDR1 reads LNHNV; CDR2 reads YYDKDF (reference sequence). The CDR3 region is CATSRVYGGDTEAFF. The CDR3, as DNA: TGTGCCACCAGCAGAGTGTACGGAGGGGACACTGAAGCTTTCTTT.

V gene TRBV15 combines with J gene TRBJ2-3; 8 bases align to TRBD2. The CDR3 runs to 16 residues. V shed 0 bases, J shed 2 bases, and the junction held 4 bases outside the gene matches. In germline, CDR1 is LNHNV, CDR2 YYDKDF (reference sequence). The CDR3 region has the DNA TGTGCCACCAGCAGAGAACTAGCGGACTACACAGATACGCAGTATTTT. Translation gives CATSRELADYTDTQYF. Full variable domain (rest looked up from reference TRBV15 and TRBJ2-3): DAMVIQNPRYQVTQFGKPVTLSCSQTLNHNVMYWYQQKSSQAPKLLFHYYDKDFNNEADTPDNFQSRRPNTSFCFLDIRSPGLGDTAMYLCATSRELADYTDTQYFGPGTRLTVL.